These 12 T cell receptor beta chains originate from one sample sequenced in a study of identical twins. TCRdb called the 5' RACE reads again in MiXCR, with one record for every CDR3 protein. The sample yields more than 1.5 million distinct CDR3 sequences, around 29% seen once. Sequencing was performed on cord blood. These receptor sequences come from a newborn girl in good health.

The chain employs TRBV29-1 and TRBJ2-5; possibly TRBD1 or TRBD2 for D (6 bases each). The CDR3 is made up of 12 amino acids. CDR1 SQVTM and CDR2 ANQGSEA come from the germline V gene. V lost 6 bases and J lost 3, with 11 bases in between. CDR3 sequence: CSVERGEETQYF. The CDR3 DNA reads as TGCAGCGTGGAGAGGGGGGAAGAGACCCAGTACTTC. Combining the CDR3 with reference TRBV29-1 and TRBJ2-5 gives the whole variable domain SAVISQKPSRDICQRGTSLTIQCQVDSQVTMMFWYRQQPGQSLTLIATANQGSEATYESGFVIDKFPISRPNLTFSTLTVSNMSPEDSSIYLCSVERGEETQYFGPGTRLLVL.

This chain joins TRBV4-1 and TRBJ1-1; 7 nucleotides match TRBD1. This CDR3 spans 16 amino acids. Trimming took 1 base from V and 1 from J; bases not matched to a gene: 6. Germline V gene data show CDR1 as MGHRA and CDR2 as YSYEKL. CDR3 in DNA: TGCGCCAGCAGCCAAGGTTCGGCAGGGGGGAACACTGAAGCTTTCTTT. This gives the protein CASSQGSAGGNTEAFF.

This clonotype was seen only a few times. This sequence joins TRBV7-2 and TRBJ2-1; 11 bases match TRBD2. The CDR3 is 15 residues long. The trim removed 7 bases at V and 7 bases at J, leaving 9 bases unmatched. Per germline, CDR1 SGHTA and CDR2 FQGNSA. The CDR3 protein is CASTVPGLAANEQFF. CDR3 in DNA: TGTGCCAGCACCGTACCGGGACTAGCGGCAAATGAGCAGTTCTTC.

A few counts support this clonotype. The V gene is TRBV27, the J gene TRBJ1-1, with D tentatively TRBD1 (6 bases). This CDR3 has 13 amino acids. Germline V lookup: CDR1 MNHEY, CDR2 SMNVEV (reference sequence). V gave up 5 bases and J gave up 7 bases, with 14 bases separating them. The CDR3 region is CASSIQQGNEAFF. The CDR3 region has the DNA TGTGCCAGCAGTATACAGCAGGGGAATGAAGCTTTCTTT.

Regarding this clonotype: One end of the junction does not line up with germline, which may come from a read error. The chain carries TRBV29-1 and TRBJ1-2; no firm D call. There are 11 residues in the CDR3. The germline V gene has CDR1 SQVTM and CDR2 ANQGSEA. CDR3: CSVDGGYGHTF. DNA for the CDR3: TGCAGCGTTGATGGTGGGTATGGCCACACCTTC. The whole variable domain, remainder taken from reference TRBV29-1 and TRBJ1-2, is SAVISQKPSRDICQRGTSLTIQCQVDSQVTMMFWYRQQPGQSLTLIATANQGSEATYESGFVIDKFPISRPNLTFSTLTVSNMSPEDSSIYLCSVDGGYGHTFGSGTRLTVV.

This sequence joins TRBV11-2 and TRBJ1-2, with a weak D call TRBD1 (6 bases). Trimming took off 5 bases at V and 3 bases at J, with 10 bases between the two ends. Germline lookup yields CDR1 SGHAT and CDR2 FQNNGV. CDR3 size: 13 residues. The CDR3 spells CASSPGGHYGYTF. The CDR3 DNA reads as TGTGCCAGCAGCCCCGGGGGGCACTATGGCTACACCTTC.

The CDR3 reads CASENRGYGYTF. The CDR3 DNA sequence: TGTGCCAGCGAAAATAGGGGCTATGGCTACACCTTC. The genes are TRBV11-3 and TRBJ1-2; tentative D call: TRBD1 (5 bases). Germline loops: CDR1 SGHNT, CDR2 YENEEA. The V and J ends lost 8 bases and 4 bases respectively, with 11 bases between them. This CDR3 has 12 residues. The whole variable domain, filled in from reference TRBV11-3 and TRBJ1-2, reads EAGVVQSPRYKIIEKKQPVAFWCNPISGHNTLYWYLQNLGQGPELLIRYENEEAVDDSQLPKDRFSAERLKGVDSTLKIQPAELGDSAVYLCASENRGYGYTFGSGTRLTVV.

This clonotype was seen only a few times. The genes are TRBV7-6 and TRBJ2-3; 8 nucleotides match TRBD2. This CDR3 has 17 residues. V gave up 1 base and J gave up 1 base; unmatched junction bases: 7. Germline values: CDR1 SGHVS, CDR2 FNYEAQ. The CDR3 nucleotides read TGTGCCAGCAGCTTAGGGCCGGGAGGGCGACGCACAGATACGCAGTATTTT. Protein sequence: CASSLGPGGRRTDTQYF.

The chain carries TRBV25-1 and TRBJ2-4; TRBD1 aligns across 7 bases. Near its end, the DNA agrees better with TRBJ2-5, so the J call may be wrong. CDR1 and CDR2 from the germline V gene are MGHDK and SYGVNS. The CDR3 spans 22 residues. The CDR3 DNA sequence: TGTGCCAGCAGTGGACCCCCACCGGACAGGAGGATGCCCCAAGAGACCGCAGAGACCCAGTACTTC. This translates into CASSGPPPDRRMPQETAETQYF.

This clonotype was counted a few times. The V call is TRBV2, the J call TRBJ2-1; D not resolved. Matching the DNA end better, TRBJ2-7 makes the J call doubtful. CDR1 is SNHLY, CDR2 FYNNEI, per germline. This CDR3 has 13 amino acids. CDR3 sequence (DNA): TGTGCCAGCAGCTTCGTCCTAGACAATGAGCAGTACTTC. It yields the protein CASSFVLDNEQYF.

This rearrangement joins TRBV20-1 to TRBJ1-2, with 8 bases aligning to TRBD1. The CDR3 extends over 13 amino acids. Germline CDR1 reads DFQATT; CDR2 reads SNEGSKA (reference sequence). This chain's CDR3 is CRPGQGANYGYTF. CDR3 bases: TGCAGACCCGGACAGGGCGCTAACTATGGCTACACCTTC.

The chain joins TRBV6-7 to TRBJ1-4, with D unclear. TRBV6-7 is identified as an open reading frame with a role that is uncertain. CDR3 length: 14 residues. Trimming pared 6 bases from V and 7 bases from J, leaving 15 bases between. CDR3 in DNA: TGTGCCAGCAGATGTGACACGGGGAGTGAAAAACTGTTTTTT. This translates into CASRCDTGSEKLFF.